What follows are 25 T cell receptor beta chains derived from one specimen sequenced in a study of T cell changes during pregnancy in multiple sclerosis. The repertoire was sequenced with immunoSEQ multiplex PCR; TCRdb's copy has only in-frame clones and lacks some. The data contain about 60,000 clones, about 91% of them singletons. Sequencing used CD4+ T cells from peripheral blood mononuclear cells, obtained in the second trimester of pregnancy. The source of these receptors is a female donor with multiple sclerosis, enrolled in a pregnancy study.

This rearrangement joins TRBV28 to TRBJ1-2; possibly TRBD1 for D (5 bases). In germline, CDR1 is MDHEN, CDR2 SYDVKM. This CDR3 comprises 13 residues. The germline V and J ends were trimmed by 2 bases and 5 bases, with 9 bases remaining between them. CDR3 sequence (DNA): TGTGCCAGCAGTTTACTCGGGGGTTATGGCTACACCTTC. Translated, it gives CASSLLGGYGYTF.

The CDR3 spells CSVEVVSTEAFF. The CDR3 DNA sequence: TGCAGCGTTGAAGTGGTCAGCACTGAAGCTTTCTTT. The rearrangement uses TRBV29-1 and TRBJ1-1; D gene uncertain. CDR1 SQVTM and CDR2 ANQGSEA come from the germline V gene. The CDR3 runs to 12 residues. V dropped 1 base and J dropped 4 bases, with 7 bases sitting between them.

This chain links TRBV5-1 with TRBJ1-1; 9 nucleotides agree with TRBD1. The V and J ends lost 3 bases and 1 base, in that order; junction bases with no gene match: 1. From germline, CDR1 is SGHRS and CDR2 YFSETQ. The CDR3 sequence is 14 residues long. The CDR3 DNA is TGCGCCAGCAGCTGGGGACAGGGGAACACTGAAGCTTTCTTT. Its translation is CASSWGQGNTEAFF.

V gene TRBV27 combines with J gene TRBJ1-2; D gene uncertain. The CDR3 covers 14 residues. Germline V gene data show CDR1 as MNHEY and CDR2 as SMNVEV (reference sequence). V was shortened by 0 bases and J by 2 bases, with 7 bases between the two germline ends. The DNA for the CDR3 is TGTGCCAGCAGTTTATCGTTTCAAAACTATGGCTACACCTTC. Amino acid sequence: CASSLSFQNYGYTF.

This clone was counted between two and nine times. The rearrangement links TRBV5-5 to TRBJ1-5; 9 bases line up with TRBD1. CDR1 and CDR2 (germline): SGHKS, YYEKEE (reference sequence). The CDR3 is 14 residues long. With V trimmed by 4 bases and J by 8 bases, 7 bases remained unmatched. The CDR3, as DNA: TGTGCCAGCAGCCTAACAGGGGGCTTCGAGCCCCAGCATTTT. Encoded protein: CASSLTGGFEPQHF.

This chain connects TRBV5-1 to TRBJ1-1, with 7 bases that match TRBD1. CDR1 and CDR2 from the germline V gene are SGHRS and YFSETQ. V trimming: 4 bases; J trimming: 2 bases; junction bases outside the gene matches: 5. There are 14 residues in the CDR3. The CDR3 spells CASSQTGINTEAFF. Here the CDR3 DNA reads TGCGCCAGCAGCCAGACAGGGATTAACACTGAAGCTTTCTTT. The variable domain in full, completed from reference TRBV5-1 and TRBJ1-1, reads KAGVTQTPRYLIKTRGQQVTLSCSPISGHRSVSWYQQTPGQGLQFLFEYFSETQRNKGNFPGRFSGRQFSNSRSEMNVSTLELGDSALYLCASSQTGINTEAFFGQGTRLTVV.

The chain has TRBV30 and TRBJ2-2; 11 bases are a match to TRBD2. The CDR3 consists of 13 residues. Trimming removed 5 bases from V and 6 bases from J; junction bases left unmatched: 2. Germline values: CDR1 GTSNPN, CDR2 SVGIG (reference sequence). CDR3 sequence reads: CAWSLAGAGELFF. The CDR3 DNA reads TGTGCCTGGTCACTAGCGGGAGCCGGGGAGCTGTTTTTT.

The rearrangement uses TRBV6-1 and TRBJ2-5; D perhaps matches TRBD1 (6 bases). Trimming cost V 5 bases and J 5 bases, with 15 bases left between them. CDR1 is MNHNS, CDR2 SASEGT, per germline. This CDR3 is built from 14 residues. CDR3 protein: CASSTHRAAETQYF. For the CDR3, the DNA is TGTGCCAGCAGTACCCACAGGGCTGCGGAGACCCAGTACTTC.

V is TRBV10-3 and J is TRBJ2-1; TRBD1 aligns across 10 bases. The CDR3 runs 16 residues. Trimming removed 5 bases from V and 3 bases from J; junction bases left unmatched: 7. The germline CDR1 and CDR2 sequences are ENHRY and SYGVKD. The CDR3 spells CAISKGRDRGYNEQFF. The CDR3 nucleotides read TGTGCCATCAGTAAAGGCCGGGACAGGGGCTACAATGAGCAGTTCTTC.

V gene TRBV27 combines with J gene TRBJ2-5; 8 positions match TRBD2. The CDR3 loop spans 14 amino acids. From germline, CDR1 is MNHEY and CDR2 SMNVEV (reference sequence). Trimming cost V 5 bases and J 4 bases; bases outside gene matches: 6. CDR3 residues: CASSRAGERETQYF. In DNA form, the CDR3 reads TGTGCCAGCAGTCGAGCGGGAGAACGAGAGACCCAGTACTTC.

The chain has TRBV6-1 and TRBJ1-2, with TRBD1 as a possible D gene (5 bases). The CDR3 runs to 15 residues. Trimming took 6 bases from V and 0 from J, leaving 14 bases between them. Germline V gene data show CDR1 as MNHNS and CDR2 as SASEGT. CDR3 coding DNA: TGTGCCAGCAGCCCCCGACAGAATACTAACTATGGCTACACCTTC. This sequence encodes CASSPRQNTNYGYTF.

V gene TRBV5-1 combines with J gene TRBJ2-1, with 12 bases that match TRBD2. This CDR3 region has 19 residues. Per the germline V gene, CDR1 is SGHRS and CDR2 is YFSETQ. The ends lost 1 base at V and 0 bases at J; junction bases unmatched: 8. The DNA of the CDR3 is TGCGCCAGCAGCTTGTCGCCGGTACTAGCGGGAGGCTCCTACAATGAGCAGTTCTTC. It codes for CASSLSPVLAGGSYNEQFF.

The chain links TRBV9 to TRBJ2-5; the match to TRBD2 covers 11 bases. The length of the CDR3 is 16 residues. The J segment lost 1 base and the V segment lost 3 bases, leaving 5 bases of the junction unmatched. CDR1 is SGDLS and CDR2 is YYNGEE in the germline V gene. The chain's CDR3 is CASSAGTSGIQETQYF. The CDR3 nucleotides read TGTGCCAGCAGCGCCGGGACTAGCGGAATCCAAGAGACCCAGTACTTC.

The chain employs TRBV4-1 and TRBJ2-4; 7 bases fit TRBD2. In germline, CDR1 is MGHRA, CDR2 YSYEKL. Trimming at V came to 0 bases and at J to 2 bases, leaving 4 bases not matched to a gene. The CDR3 has 16 amino acids. The CDR3 sequence: CASSQDGGGSKNIQYF. The CDR3 DNA sequence: TGCGCCAGCAGCCAAGATGGGGGGGGGTCCAAAAACATTCAGTACTTC.

V is TRBV19 and J is TRBJ1-1; a weak D match, TRBD1 (6 bases). This CDR3 contains 11 residues. The germline V and J ends were trimmed by 5 bases and 11 bases, with 12 bases remaining between them. CDR1 LNHDA and CDR2 SQIVND come from the germline V gene (reference sequence). The CDR3 reads CASSLTGNAFF. The CDR3 DNA reads as TGTGCCAGTAGTCTCACAGGGAATGCTTTCTTT.

The rearrangement joins TRBV7-3 to TRBJ1-1; tentative D call: TRBD1 (5 bases). The germline V gene encodes CDR1 SGHTA and CDR2 FQGTGA. The length of the CDR3 is 15 residues. The ends were cut back, 5 bases at V and 1 base at J, with 14 bases in the middle. This CDR3 is CASSLQGGRNTEAFF. CDR3 sequence (DNA): TGTGCCAGCAGCCTTCAGGGTGGTAGGAACACTGAAGCTTTCTTT.

The chain recombines TRBV19 with TRBJ2-3, with 7 positions matching TRBD2. Trimming removed 0 bases from V and 1 base from J; junction bases left unmatched: 4. The CDR3 has 16 residues. Per the germline V gene, CDR1 is LNHDA and CDR2 is SQIVND (reference sequence). CDR3 DNA: TGTGCCAGTAGTATAGATGGGAGCGGGGGCACAGATACGCAGTATTTT. Translation: CASSIDGSGGTDTQYF.

The chain joins TRBV5-5 to TRBJ1-6, with TRBD1 matching over 7 bases. CDR3 length equals 15 residues. Germline CDR1 and CDR2: SGHKS and YYEKEE (reference sequence). V lost 2 bases to trimming and J lost 7 bases; unmatched junction nucleotides: 6. CDR3 sequence (DNA): TGTGCCAGCAGCTTTACAGGGGCCGGGAATTCACCCCTCCACTTT. It codes for CASSFTGAGNSPLHF. Filled out from reference TRBV5-5 and TRBJ1-6, the complete variable domain reads DAGVTQSPTHLIKTRGQQVTLRCSPISGHKSVSWYQQVLGQGPQFIFQYYEKEERGRGNFPDRFSARQFPNYSSELNVNALLLGDSALYLCASSFTGAGNSPLHFGNGTRLTVT.

The CDR3 DNA sequence: TGTGCCAGCAGAGCCAGTATAGCGCACACCGGGGAGCTGTTTTTT. Encoded protein: CASRASIAHTGELFF. The rearrangement uses TRBV6-4 and TRBJ2-2; D is possibly TRBD2 (5 bases). V lost 6 bases and J lost 3, with 14 bases in between. In germline, CDR1 is MRHNA, CDR2 SNTAGT. This CDR3 has 15 residues.

The rearrangement joins TRBV2 to TRBJ1-2, with TRBD1 matching over 7 bases. Germline-derived CDR1 and CDR2 are SNHLY and FYNNEI. The CDR3 extends over 14 amino acids. The trim removed 2 bases at V and 10 bases at J, leaving 10 bases unmatched. In DNA, the CDR3 is TGTGCCAGCAGTGAACACGGGACAGCATTGGTCTACACCTTC. This gives the protein CASSEHGTALVYTF.

This clone is a singleton in its sample. This sequence joins TRBV6-5 and TRBJ1-1, with 10 bases matching TRBD1. The CDR3 runs 16 residues. The V and J ends lost 1 base and 8 bases, in that order; junction bases with no gene match: 10. Germline CDR1 reads MNHEY; CDR2 reads SVGAGI. The CDR3 sequence is CASSYYDRGRRAEAFF. The CDR3 coding sequence is TGTGCCAGCAGTTACTACGACAGGGGGCGGAGGGCAGAAGCTTTCTTT.

This chain connects TRBV27 to TRBJ2-3; TRBD2 matches 7 bases. Per germline, CDR1 MNHEY and CDR2 SMNVEV (reference sequence). V lost 4 bases, J lost 2 bases, and 6 bases stayed unmatched. This CDR3 is built from 15 residues. The CDR3 DNA reads as TGTGCCAGCAGTTCTCCCGCGGGGGTCACAGATACGCAGTATTTT. Its translation: CASSSPAGVTDTQYF.

V and J are TRBV4-1 and TRBJ1-1; weak D call: TRBD1 (5 bases). Germline V CDR1 and CDR2: MGHRA, YSYEKL. The germline V and J ends were trimmed by 2 bases and 0 bases, with 13 bases remaining between them. This CDR3 is built from 16 residues. Here the CDR3 reads CASSQNPTGLNTEAFF. The CDR3 region has the DNA TGCGCCAGCAGCCAAAATCCCACAGGTTTGAACACTGAAGCTTTCTTT.

This chain uses TRBV5-8 with TRBJ2-5; D unresolved. Germline-derived CDR1 and CDR2 are SGHTS and YDEGEE. V was shortened by 1 base and J by 1 base, with 20 bases between the two germline ends. The CDR3 is 18 residues long. CDR3 bases: TGTGCCAGCAGCTTGCCGAGCCCAAGTACGGGTTTCCAAGAGACCCAGTACTTC. It is translated as CASSLPSPSTGFQETQYF.

This clone has only one observation. The chain has TRBV28 and TRBJ1-5, with TRBD1 matching 11 bases. The ends lost 3 bases at V and 3 bases at J; junction bases unmatched: 16. This CDR3 contains 20 residues. Germline-derived CDR1 and CDR2 are MDHEN and SYDVKM. The CDR3 spells CASSFPTGTGGSKDNQPQHF. The CDR3, as DNA: TGTGCCAGCAGTTTTCCCACCGGGACAGGGGGTTCGAAGGACAATCAGCCCCAGCATTTT.